The 5 T cell receptor beta chains below all came from one sample that was sequenced in a study of shared clonotypes between healthy human individuals. Produced via immunoSEQ multiplex PCR; TCRdb's table is partial and in-frame only. Of some 2,500,000 clones in the sample, 85% to 95% are singletons; the top ten hold about 0.36%. Sequenced sample: naive CD4+ T cells from PBMCs. Subset specified: CD45RA+ positively selected. The receptor source for this set is a man aged 18-30 years in good health. Some clones in this sample may be carry-over from other donors' samples.

The chain has TRBV7-9 and TRBJ2-7; TRBD2 agrees at 7 bases. The J segment lost 0 bases and the V segment lost 8 bases, leaving 7 bases of the junction unmatched. In germline, CDR1 is SEHNR, CDR2 FQNEAQ (reference sequence). This CDR3 comprises 14 residues. The CDR3 here is CASGRAGSSYEQYF. The CDR3 coding sequence is TGTGCCAGCGGCCGAGCGGGGTCCTCCTACGAGCAGTACTTC.

Turning to this clone: The same CDR3 also results from other DNA sequences found in this sample. The chain recombines TRBV7-2 with TRBJ2-1, with 10 positions matching TRBD2. Germline V gene data show CDR1 as SGHTA and CDR2 as FQGNSA. Trimming at V came to 3 bases and at J to 5 bases, leaving 4 bases not matched to a gene. This CDR3 region has 15 residues. The CDR3 DNA reads TGTGCCAGCAGCTTGAGACTAGCGGGCAACAATGAGCAGTTCTTC. Translation gives CASSLRLAGNNEQFF.

V usage is TRBV9 and J usage is TRBJ2-3; the D is unclear. The length of the CDR3 is 15 residues. The germline V gene has CDR1 SGDLS and CDR2 YYNGEE. V was trimmed by 4 bases and J by 6 bases, leaving 18 bases between them. CDR3 in amino acids: CASSPNPHTEDTQYF. In DNA, the CDR3 is TGTGCCAGCAGCCCCAATCCCCATACAGAGGATACGCAGTATTTT. The full variable domain, rest sourced from reference TRBV9 and TRBJ2-3, is DSGVTQTPKHLITATGQRVTLRCSPRSGDLSVYWYQQSLDQGLQFLIQYYNGEERAKGNILERFSAQQFPDLHSELNLSSLELGDSALYFCASSPNPHTEDTQYFGPGTRLTVL.

The CDR3 region is CASSPAGVVQGVTNEKLFF. The CDR3 nucleotides read TGTGCCAGCTCACCCGCTGGCGTGGTGCAGGGAGTTACTAATGAAAAACTGTTTTTT. The chain recombines TRBV18 with TRBJ1-4, with a weak D call TRBD1 (5 bases). Germline V CDR1 and CDR2: KGHSH, LQKENI. V was shortened by 3 bases and J by 2 bases, with 22 bases between the two germline ends. The CDR3 has 19 residues.

In regard to this clone: Other DNA sequences within the sample encode an identical CDR3. The J gene is TRBJ2-2, the V gene TRBV7-3; 8 nucleotides line up with TRBD1. CDR1 SGHTA and CDR2 FQGTGA come from the germline V gene. This CDR3 is 15 amino acids long. V lost 2 bases, J lost 5 bases, and 4 bases stayed unmatched. The CDR3 reads CASSLQGAGTGELFF. CDR3 coding DNA: TGTGCCAGCAGCTTACAGGGGGCTGGGACCGGGGAGCTGTTTTTT. The variable domain in full, with the rest retrieved from reference TRBV7-3 and TRBJ2-2, is GAGVSQTPSNKVTEKGKYVELRCDPISGHTALYWYRQSLGQGPEFLIYFQGTGAADDSGLPNDRFFAVRPEGSVSTLKIQRTERGDSAVYLCASSLQGAGTGELFFGEGSRLTVL.